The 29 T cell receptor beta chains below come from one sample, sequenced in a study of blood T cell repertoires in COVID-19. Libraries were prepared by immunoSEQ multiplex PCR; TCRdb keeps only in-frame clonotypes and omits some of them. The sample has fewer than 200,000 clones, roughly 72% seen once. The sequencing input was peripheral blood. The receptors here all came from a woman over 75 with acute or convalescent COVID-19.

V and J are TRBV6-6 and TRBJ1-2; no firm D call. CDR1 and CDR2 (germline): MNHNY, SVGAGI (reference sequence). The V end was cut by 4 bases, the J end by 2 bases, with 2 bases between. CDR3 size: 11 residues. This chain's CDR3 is CASSLNYGYTF. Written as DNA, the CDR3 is TGTGCCAGCAGTTTAAACTATGGCTACACCTTC.

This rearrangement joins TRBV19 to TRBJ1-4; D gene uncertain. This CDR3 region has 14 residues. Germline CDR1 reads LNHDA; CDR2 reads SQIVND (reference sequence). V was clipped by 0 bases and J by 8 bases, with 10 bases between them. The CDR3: CASSIDGLREKLFF. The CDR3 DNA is TGTGCCAGTAGTATAGATGGACTGCGGGAAAAACTGTTTTTT.

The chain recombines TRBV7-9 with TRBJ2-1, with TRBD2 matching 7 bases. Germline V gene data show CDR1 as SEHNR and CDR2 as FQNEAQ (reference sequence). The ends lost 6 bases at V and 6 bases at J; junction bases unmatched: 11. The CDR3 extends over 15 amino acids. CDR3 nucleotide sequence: TGTGCCAGCAGTACGTCAGCGGGGTATTCCAATGAGCAGTTCTTC. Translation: CASSTSAGYSNEQFF.

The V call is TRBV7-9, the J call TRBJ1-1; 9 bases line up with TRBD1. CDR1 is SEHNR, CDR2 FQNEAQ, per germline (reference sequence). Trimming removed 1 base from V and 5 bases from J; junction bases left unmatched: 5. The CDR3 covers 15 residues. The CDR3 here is CASSLGDRAGTEAFF. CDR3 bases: TGTGCCAGCAGCTTAGGGGACAGGGCGGGGACTGAAGCTTTCTTT.

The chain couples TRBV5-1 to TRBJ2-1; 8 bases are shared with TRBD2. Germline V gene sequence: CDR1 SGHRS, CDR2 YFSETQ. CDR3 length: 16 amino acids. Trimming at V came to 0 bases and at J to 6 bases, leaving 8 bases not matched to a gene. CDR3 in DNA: TGCGCCAGCAGCTTGGGTTTTCTGCTAGCGGGCAATGAGCAGTTCTTC. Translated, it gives CASSLGFLLAGNEQFF.

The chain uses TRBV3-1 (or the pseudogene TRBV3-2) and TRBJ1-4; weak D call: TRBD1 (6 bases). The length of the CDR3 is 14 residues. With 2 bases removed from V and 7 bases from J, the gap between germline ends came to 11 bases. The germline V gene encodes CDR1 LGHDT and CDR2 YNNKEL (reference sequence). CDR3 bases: TGTGCCAGCAGCCAACAGGGGAGCGTTGAAAAACTGTTTTTT. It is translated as CASSQQGSVEKLFF.

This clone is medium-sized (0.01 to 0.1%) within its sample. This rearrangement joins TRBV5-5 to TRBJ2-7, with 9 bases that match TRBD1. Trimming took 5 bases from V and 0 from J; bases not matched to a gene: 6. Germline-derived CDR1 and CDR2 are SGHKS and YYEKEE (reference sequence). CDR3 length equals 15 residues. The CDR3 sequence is CASSQTGGFSYEQYF. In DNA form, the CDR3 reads TGTGCCAGCAGTCAAACAGGGGGCTTCTCCTACGAGCAGTACTTC. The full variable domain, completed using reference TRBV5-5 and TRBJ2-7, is DAGVTQSPTHLIKTRGQQVTLRCSPISGHKSVSWYQQVLGQGPQFIFQYYEKEERGRGNFPDRFSARQFPNYSSELNVNALLLGDSALYLCASSQTGGFSYEQYFGPGTRLTVT.

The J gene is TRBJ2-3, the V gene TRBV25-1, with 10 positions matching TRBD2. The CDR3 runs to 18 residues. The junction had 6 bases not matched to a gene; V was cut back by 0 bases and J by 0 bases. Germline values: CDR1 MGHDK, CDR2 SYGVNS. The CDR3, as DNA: TGTGCCAGCAGTGAATATGGCCTAGCGGGGGCAAGCACAGATACGCAGTATTTT. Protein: CASSEYGLAGASTDTQYF.

Here the CDR3 DNA reads TGTGCCAGCAGCTTTGGGGCGACTCTTGGACACTATGGCTACACCTTC. Its translation is CASSFGATLGHYGYTF. This chain links TRBV7-2 with TRBJ1-2, with a tentative D call TRBD1 (5 bases). V gave up 3 bases and J gave up 3 bases, with 17 bases separating them. CDR3 length: 16 amino acids. Germline V gene data show CDR1 as SGHTA and CDR2 as FQGNSA.

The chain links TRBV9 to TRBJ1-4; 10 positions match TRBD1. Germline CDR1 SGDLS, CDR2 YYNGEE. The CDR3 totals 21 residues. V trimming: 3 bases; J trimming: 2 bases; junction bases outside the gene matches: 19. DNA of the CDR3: TGTGCCAGCAGCGCTTTCTCCTCGACAGGGGGCCTAGATGATACTAATGAAAAACTGTTTTTT. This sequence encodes CASSAFSSTGGLDDTNEKLFF.

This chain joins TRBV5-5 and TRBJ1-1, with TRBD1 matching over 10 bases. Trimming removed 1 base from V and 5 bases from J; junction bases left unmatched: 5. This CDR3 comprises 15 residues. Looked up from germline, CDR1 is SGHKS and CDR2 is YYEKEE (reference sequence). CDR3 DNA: TGTGCCAGCAGCTTGAGGGGACAGGGGAGAACTGAAGCTTTCTTT. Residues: CASSLRGQGRTEAFF.

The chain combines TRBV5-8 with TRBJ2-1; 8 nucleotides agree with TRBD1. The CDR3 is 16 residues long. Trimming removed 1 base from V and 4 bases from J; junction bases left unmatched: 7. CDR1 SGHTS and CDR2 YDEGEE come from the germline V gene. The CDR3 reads CASSLTGDRIYNEQFF. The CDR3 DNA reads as TGTGCCAGCAGCTTGACTGGGGACAGGATTTACAATGAGCAGTTCTTC.

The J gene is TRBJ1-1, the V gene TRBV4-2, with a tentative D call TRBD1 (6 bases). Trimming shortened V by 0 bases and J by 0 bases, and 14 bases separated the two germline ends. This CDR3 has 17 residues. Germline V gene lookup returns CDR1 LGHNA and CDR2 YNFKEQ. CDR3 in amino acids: CASSQDYEGQLNTEAFF. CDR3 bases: TGTGCCAGCAGCCAAGACTACGAAGGACAGTTGAACACTGAAGCTTTCTTT.

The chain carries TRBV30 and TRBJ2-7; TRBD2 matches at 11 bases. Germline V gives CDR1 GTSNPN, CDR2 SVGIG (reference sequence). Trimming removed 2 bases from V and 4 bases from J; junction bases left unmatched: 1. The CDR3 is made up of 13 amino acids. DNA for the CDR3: TGTGCCTGGAGTCTAGCGGGGGGATACGAGCAGTACTTC. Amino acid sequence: CAWSLAGGYEQYF.

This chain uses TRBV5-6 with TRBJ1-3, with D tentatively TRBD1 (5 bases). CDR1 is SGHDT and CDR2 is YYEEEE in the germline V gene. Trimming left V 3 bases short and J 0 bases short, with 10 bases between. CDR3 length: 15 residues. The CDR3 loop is CASSWGGFSGNTIYF. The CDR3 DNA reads TGTGCCAGCAGCTGGGGGGGTTTCTCTGGAAACACCATATATTTT.

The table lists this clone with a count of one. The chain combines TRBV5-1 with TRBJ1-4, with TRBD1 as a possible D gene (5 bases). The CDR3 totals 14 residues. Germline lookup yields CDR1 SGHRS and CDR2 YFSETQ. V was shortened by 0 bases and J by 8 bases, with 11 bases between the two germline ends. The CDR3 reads CASSLGQLEEKLFF. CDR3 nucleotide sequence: TGCGCCAGCAGCTTGGGACAGTTAGAGGAAAAACTGTTTTTT.

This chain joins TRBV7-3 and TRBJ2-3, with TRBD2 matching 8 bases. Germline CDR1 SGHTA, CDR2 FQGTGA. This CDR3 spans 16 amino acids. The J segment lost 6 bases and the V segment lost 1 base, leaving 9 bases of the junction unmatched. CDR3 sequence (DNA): TGTGCCAGCAGCTTAAACGGGGGGGCAGTTCCCGATACGCAGTATTTT. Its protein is CASSLNGGAVPDTQYF.

This chain's CDR3 is CASSSTGSDEKLFF. In nucleotides, the CDR3 is TGTGCCAGCAGCTCGACAGGAAGTGATGAAAAACTGTTTTTT. This chain uses TRBV7-9 with TRBJ1-4, with TRBD1 as a possible D gene (6 bases). CDR3 length: 14 amino acids. The V gene's germline CDR1 is SEHNR and CDR2 FQNEAQ (reference sequence). Trimming took 4 bases from V and 6 from J, leaving 12 bases between them.

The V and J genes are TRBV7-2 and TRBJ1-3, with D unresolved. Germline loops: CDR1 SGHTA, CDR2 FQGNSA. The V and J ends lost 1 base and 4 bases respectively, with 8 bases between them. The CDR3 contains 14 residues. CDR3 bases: TGTGCCAGCAGCTTAGAAGCCGAAGGAAACACCATATATTTT. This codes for CASSLEAEGNTIYF.

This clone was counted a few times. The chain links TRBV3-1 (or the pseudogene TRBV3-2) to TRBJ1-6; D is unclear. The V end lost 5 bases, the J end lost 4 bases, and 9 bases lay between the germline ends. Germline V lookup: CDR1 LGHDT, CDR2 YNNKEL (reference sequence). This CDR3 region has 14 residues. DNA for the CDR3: TGTGCCAGCAGCTTCCGAGGGTATAATTCACCCCTCCACTTT. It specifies CASSFRGYNSPLHF.

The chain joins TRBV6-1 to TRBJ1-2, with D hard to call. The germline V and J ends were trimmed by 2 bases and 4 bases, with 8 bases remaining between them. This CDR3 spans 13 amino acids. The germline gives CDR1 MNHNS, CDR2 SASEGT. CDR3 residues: CASSENPSYGYTF. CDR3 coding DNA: TGTGCCAGCAGTGAAAACCCTAGCTATGGCTACACCTTC.

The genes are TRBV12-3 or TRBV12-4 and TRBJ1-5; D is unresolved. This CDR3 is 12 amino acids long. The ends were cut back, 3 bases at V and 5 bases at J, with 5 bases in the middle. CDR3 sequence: CASSFGDQPQHF. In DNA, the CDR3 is TGTGCCAGCAGTTTTGGAGATCAGCCCCAGCATTTT.

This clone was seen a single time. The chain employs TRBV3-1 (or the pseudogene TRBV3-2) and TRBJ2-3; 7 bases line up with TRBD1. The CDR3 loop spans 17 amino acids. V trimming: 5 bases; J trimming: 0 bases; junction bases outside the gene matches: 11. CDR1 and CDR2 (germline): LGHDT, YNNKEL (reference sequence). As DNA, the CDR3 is TGTGCCAGCAGCTTTCGAGCACCGGGACAGAGCACAGATACGCAGTATTTT. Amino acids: CASSFRAPGQSTDTQYF.

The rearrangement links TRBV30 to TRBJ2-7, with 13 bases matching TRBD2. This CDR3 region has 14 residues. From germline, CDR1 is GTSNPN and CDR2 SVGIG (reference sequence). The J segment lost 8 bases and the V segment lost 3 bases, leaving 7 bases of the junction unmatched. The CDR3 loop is CAWRLAGGPAKQYF. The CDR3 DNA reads TGTGCCTGGAGACTAGCGGGAGGGCCCGCTAAGCAGTACTTC.

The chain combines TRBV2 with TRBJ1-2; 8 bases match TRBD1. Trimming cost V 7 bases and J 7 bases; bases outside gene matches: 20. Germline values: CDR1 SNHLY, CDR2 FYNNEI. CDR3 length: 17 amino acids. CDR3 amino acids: CASTGGQGAKVGSGYTF. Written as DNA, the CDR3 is TGTGCCAGCACTGGGGGGCAGGGGGCTAAAGTTGGTAGTGGCTACACCTTC.

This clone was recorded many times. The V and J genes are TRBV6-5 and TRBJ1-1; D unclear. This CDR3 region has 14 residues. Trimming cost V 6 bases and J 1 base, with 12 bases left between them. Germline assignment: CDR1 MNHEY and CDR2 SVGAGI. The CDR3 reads CASSKQPGNTEAFF. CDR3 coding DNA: TGTGCCAGCAGCAAGCAGCCGGGGAACACTGAAGCTTTCTTT.

The DNA for the CDR3 is TGCGCCAGCAGCTCCTCTTCCGGGACTAAATCCTACGAGCAGTACTTC. Protein sequence: CASSSSSGTKSYEQYF. The V and J genes are TRBV5-1 and TRBJ2-7; 7 bases line up with TRBD2. V shed 3 bases and J 1 base; nucleotides not matched to a gene: 10. This CDR3 has 16 residues. Per the germline V gene, CDR1 is SGHRS and CDR2 is YFSETQ.

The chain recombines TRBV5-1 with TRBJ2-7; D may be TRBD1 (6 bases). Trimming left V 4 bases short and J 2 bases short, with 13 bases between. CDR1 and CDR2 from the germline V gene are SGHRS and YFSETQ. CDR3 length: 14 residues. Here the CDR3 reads CASSREGHPYEQYF. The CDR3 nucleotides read TGCGCCAGCAGCAGAGAGGGACACCCCTACGAGCAGTACTTC.

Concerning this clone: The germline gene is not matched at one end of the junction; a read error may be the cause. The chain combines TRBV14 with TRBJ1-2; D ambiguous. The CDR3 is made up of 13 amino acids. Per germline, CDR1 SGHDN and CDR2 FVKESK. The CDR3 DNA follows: TGTGCCAGCAGCCAAGAGAGTTCGCGCCGTTGGTCGTTC. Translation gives CASSQESSRRWSF.